This passage covers 25 T cell receptor beta chains from one sample sequenced in a study of T cell responses to AZD1222 COVID-19 vaccine. TCRdb's copy holds only in-frame clones and misses some; the assay was immunoSEQ multiplex PCR. This sample has over 85,000 clones, with nearly 90% found just once. The sequences come from peripheral blood, collected on day 0 of AZD1222 vaccination. The origin of the receptors is an adult in good health.

The V gene is TRBV7-9, the J gene TRBJ1-2; 11 nucleotides match TRBD1. V gave up 3 bases and J gave up 6 bases; unmatched junction bases: 6. The CDR3 loop spans 15 amino acids. Looked up from germline, CDR1 is SEHNR and CDR2 is FQNEAQ (reference sequence). CDR3 sequence: CASSFAGQGEDGYTF. The DNA of the CDR3 is TGTGCCAGCAGCTTCGCGGGACAGGGGGAAGATGGCTACACCTTC.

The genes are TRBV7-2 and TRBJ1-3; D remains ambiguous. V lost 10 bases, J lost 4 bases, and 17 bases lay in between. There are 14 residues in the CDR3. Germline V gene lookup returns CDR1 SGHTA and CDR2 FQGNSA. Here the CDR3 reads CATILGPSGNTIYF. For the CDR3, the DNA is TGTGCCACCATATTAGGGCCCTCGGGAAACACCATATATTTT.

The chain employs TRBV7-3 and TRBJ1-1, with D unclear. Per germline, CDR1 SGHTA and CDR2 FQGTGA. Trimming left V 1 base short and J 8 bases short, with 11 bases between. The CDR3 extends over 13 amino acids. The CDR3 reads CASSLNVVGEAFF. In DNA form, the CDR3 reads TGTGCCAGCAGCTTAAACGTAGTAGGAGAAGCTTTCTTT.

The V call is TRBV7-2, the J call TRBJ2-1; D ambiguous. This CDR3 is 16 amino acids long. From germline, CDR1 is SGHTA and CDR2 FQGNSA. Trimming left V 1 base short and J 0 bases short, with 10 bases between. The CDR3 sequence: CASSLDLDSSYNEQFF. CDR3 sequence (DNA): TGTGCCAGCAGCTTAGACCTCGACTCCTCCTACAATGAGCAGTTCTTC. The full variable domain, with the rest looked up from reference TRBV7-2 and TRBJ2-1, is GAGVSQSPSNKVTEKGKDVELRCDPISGHTALYWYRQSLGQGLEFLIYFQGNSAPDKSGLPSDRFSAERTGGSVSTLTIQRTQQEDSAVYLCASSLDLDSSYNEQFFGPGTRLTVL.

J is TRBJ2-1 and V is TRBV14; 13 bases match TRBD2. Germline values: CDR1 SGHDN, CDR2 FVKESK. J gave up 4 bases and V 7 bases, and 4 bases lay outside the gene matches. The CDR3 has 15 residues. The CDR3 spells CASTSGLAGYNEQFF. The CDR3 DNA sequence: TGTGCCAGCACCTCGGGACTAGCGGGGTACAATGAGCAGTTCTTC.

The rearrangement links TRBV6-1 to TRBJ1-3; 10 nucleotides agree with TRBD1. Trimming removed 4 bases from V and 4 bases from J; junction bases left unmatched: 7. The CDR3 runs 16 residues. Germline CDR1 and CDR2: MNHNS and SASEGT. CDR3: CASSGSGTGAGNTIYF. The CDR3 nucleotides are TGTGCCAGCAGTGGAAGCGGGACAGGGGCCGGAAACACCATATATTTT.

The chain recombines TRBV9 with TRBJ2-3, with 7 bases identical to TRBD2. Germline V gene lookup returns CDR1 SGDLS and CDR2 YYNGEE. CDR3 length: 15 residues. J lost 4 bases, V lost 0 bases, and 5 bases had no gene match. The CDR3 nucleotides read TGTGCCAGCAGCGTAGGAGGACTAGTCGCAGATACGCAGTATTTT. Translating gives CASSVGGLVADTQYF.

This clone was recorded once. This sequence joins TRBV9 and TRBJ2-3; possible D gene TRBD2, 6 bases. CDR1 and CDR2 (germline): SGDLS, YYNGEE. Between the trimmed V and J ends, which lost 0 bases and 0 bases, there was a span of 17 bases. This CDR3 comprises 18 residues. The CDR3 region is CASSVATWGESSTDTQYF. The CDR3 nucleotides read TGTGCCAGCAGCGTAGCTACATGGGGGGAATCTAGCACAGATACGCAGTATTTT.

This chain connects TRBV19 to TRBJ2-1; TRBD2 matches 7 bases. Trimming took 3 bases from V and 6 from J; bases not matched to a gene: 8. The CDR3 covers 15 residues. In germline, CDR1 is LNHDA, CDR2 SQIVND (reference sequence). The CDR3 DNA reads as TGTGCCAGTAGTATGTCGAGGCAGCGGGGCAATGAGCAGTTCTTC. Translating gives CASSMSRQRGNEQFF.

V and J are TRBV28 and TRBJ2-7, with 9 bases matching TRBD1. Per the germline V gene, CDR1 is MDHEN and CDR2 is SYDVKM. After removal of 6 bases from V and 4 bases from J, the junction contained 10 bases not matched to a gene. This CDR3 comprises 15 residues. This CDR3 is CASSSNRGRGYEQYF. As DNA, the CDR3 is TGTGCCAGCAGCTCAAACAGGGGGCGCGGGTACGAGCAGTACTTC.

The chain joins TRBV6-4 to TRBJ2-1; possibly TRBD2 for D (6 bases). The CDR3 length is 14 residues. Trimming took 7 bases from V and 9 from J, leaving 19 bases between them. The germline CDR1 and CDR2 sequences are MRHNA and SNTAGT. The CDR3: CASKRQAGGAEQFF. The CDR3 nucleotides are TGTGCCAGCAAGAGGCAAGCGGGCGGCGCTGAGCAGTTCTTC.

CDR3 bases: TGTGCCAGCAGCTTACAGCGGGAGGGCCTTGAGCAGTACTTC. This encodes CASSLQREGLEQYF. The chain carries TRBV7-6 and TRBJ2-7, with 10 bases aligning to TRBD2. Germline V CDR1 and CDR2: SGHVS, FNYEAQ. V shed 2 bases, J shed 7 bases, and the junction held 5 bases outside the gene matches. This CDR3 has 14 residues.

This clone was recorded a few times. The chain carries TRBV6-2 or TRBV6-3 and TRBJ2-3, with D perhaps given as TRBD1 or TRBD2 (5 bases each). The CDR3 covers 14 residues. V lost 0 bases, J lost 1 base, and 5 bases lay in between. Germline CDR1 and CDR2: MNHEY and SVGEGT. CDR3 coding DNA: TGTGCCAGCAGTTACTCGGGACGCACAGATACGCAGTATTTT. Its protein product is CASSYSGRTDTQYF.

The chain employs TRBV7-2 and TRBJ2-7, with a weak D call TRBD2 (6 bases). Germline values: CDR1 SGHTA, CDR2 FQGNSA. CDR3 length equals 12 residues. V was trimmed by 3 bases and J by 6 bases, leaving 9 bases between them. CDR3 bases: TGTGCCAGCAGCTTTGCGGGGCTCGAGCAGTACTTC. Residues: CASSFAGLEQYF.

The chain uses TRBV7-6 and TRBJ2-3; possibly TRBD2 for D (6 bases). Germline loops: CDR1 SGHVS, CDR2 FNYEAQ. V was shortened by 5 bases and J by 6 bases, with 15 bases between the two germline ends. This CDR3 comprises 14 residues. CDR3 nucleotide sequence: TGTGCCAGCAGCCCTGGAGGGGCGCGTGATACGCAGTATTTT. Translation: CASSPGGARDTQYF.

The V call is TRBV6-5, the J call TRBJ1-1; D unclear. The germline V gene encodes CDR1 MNHEY and CDR2 SVGAGI. This CDR3 is built from 13 residues. The V end was cut by 8 bases, the J end by 1 base, with 11 bases between. As DNA, the CDR3 is TGTGCCAGCGCCCCTCTGGGGAACACTGAAGCTTTCTTT. This translates into CASAPLGNTEAFF.

This chain uses TRBV19 with TRBJ1-1; perhaps TRBD1 as D (5 bases). V lost 4 bases to trimming and J lost 0 bases, with 9 bases between them. CDR1 is LNHDA, CDR2 SQIVND, per germline (reference sequence). This CDR3 region has 14 residues. CDR3 nucleotide sequence: TGTGCCAGTAGTACAGGACACCTGAACACTGAAGCTTTCTTT. Protein product: CASSTGHLNTEAFF.

J is TRBJ1-1 and V is TRBV6-5; D may be TRBD1 (5 bases). The germline CDR1 and CDR2 sequences are MNHEY and SVGAGI. There are 15 residues in the CDR3. The V end lost 7 bases, the J end lost 1 base, and 16 bases lay between the germline ends. In DNA, the CDR3 is TGTGCCAGCAATAAATGGGACGGGGGGAACACTGAAGCTTTCTTT. Its translation is CASNKWDGGNTEAFF.

This clone has just one count. This chain connects TRBV3-1 (or the pseudogene TRBV3-2) to TRBJ1-5; 9 nucleotides agree with TRBD1. CDR1 LGHDT and CDR2 YNNKEL come from the germline V gene (reference sequence). The CDR3 has 17 amino acids. Unmatched junction bases numbered 9, after V lost 4 bases and J lost 2 bases. CDR3 sequence: CASSRTTGGSGNQPQHF. CDR3 coding DNA: TGTGCCAGCAGCCGGACGACAGGGGGTTCGGGCAATCAGCCCCAGCATTTT.

This chain uses TRBV19 with TRBJ1-1; D not certain. The V gene lost 5 bases and the J gene lost 7 bases, with 23 bases spanning the gap. This CDR3 has 16 amino acids. CDR1 and CDR2 (germline): LNHDA, SQIVND (reference sequence). The CDR3 DNA reads as TGTGCCAGTAGTGACTCAGCGAGGCCTTCCTTGTTTGAAGCTTTCTTT. Protein sequence: CASSDSARPSLFEAFF.

The rearrangement uses TRBV28 and TRBJ1-4; 11 nucleotides agree with TRBD1. This CDR3 is 18 amino acids long. J was trimmed by 7 bases and V by 5 bases; bases with no gene match: 15. Germline lookup yields CDR1 MDHEN and CDR2 SYDVKM. This CDR3 reads CASSETGTGGGIGEKLFF. The DNA of the CDR3 is TGTGCCAGCAGTGAAACCGGGACAGGGGGTGGTATTGGTGAAAAACTGTTTTTT. The whole variable domain, filled in from reference TRBV28 and TRBJ1-4, reads DVKVTQSSRYLVKRTGEKVFLECVQDMDHENMFWYRQDPGLGLRLIYFSYDVKMKEKGDIPEGYSVSREKKERFSLILESASTNQTSMYLCASSETGTGGGIGEKLFFGSGTQLSVL.

V and J are TRBV6-2 or TRBV6-3 and TRBJ2-7; TRBD1 aligns across 10 bases. V trimming: 2 bases; J trimming: 3 bases; junction bases outside the gene matches: 10. CDR3 length: 17 residues. Germline CDR1 MNHEY, CDR2 SVGEGT. Here the CDR3 DNA reads TGTGCCAGCAGTTACGTCGGCGGGACAGGGGTTAGCTACGAGCAGTACTTC. Residues: CASSYVGGTGVSYEQYF.

The rearrangement joins TRBV19 to TRBJ1-5; 9 bases are shared with TRBD1. The CDR3 loop spans 15 amino acids. The germline V gene encodes CDR1 LNHDA and CDR2 SQIVND (reference sequence). V gave up 6 bases and J gave up 6 bases; unmatched junction bases: 9. The CDR3 nucleotides read TGTGCCAGTAGCCGCTCGGGACAGGGAGTTCAGCCCCAGCATTTT. Protein: CASSRSGQGVQPQHF.

V is TRBV28 and J is TRBJ1-1; D might be TRBD1 (6 bases). The CDR3 contains 15 residues. Trimming shortened V by 3 bases and J by 5 bases, and 16 bases separated the two germline ends. CDR1 and CDR2 (germline): MDHEN, SYDVKM. Here the CDR3 reads CASSFDLGGRTEAFF. In nucleotides, the CDR3 is TGTGCCAGCAGTTTTGACTTAGGGGGTCGGACTGAAGCTTTCTTT.

V is TRBV2 and J is TRBJ2-2; possibly TRBD2 for D (5 bases). The CDR3 totals 14 residues. V lost 6 bases to trimming and J lost 8 bases, with 16 bases between them. The germline gives CDR1 SNHLY, CDR2 FYNNEI. The CDR3 nucleotides read TGTGCCAGCAGGGCGGGCCGGAGTGGAGGGGAGCTGTTTTTT. Translated, it gives CASRAGRSGGELFF. The full variable domain, rest sourced from reference TRBV2 and TRBJ2-2, is EPEVTQTPSHQVTQMGQEVILRCVPISNHLYFYWYRQILGQKVEFLVSFYNNEISEKSEIFDDQFSVERPDGSNFTLKIRSTKLEDSAMYFCASRAGRSGGELFFGEGSRLTVL.